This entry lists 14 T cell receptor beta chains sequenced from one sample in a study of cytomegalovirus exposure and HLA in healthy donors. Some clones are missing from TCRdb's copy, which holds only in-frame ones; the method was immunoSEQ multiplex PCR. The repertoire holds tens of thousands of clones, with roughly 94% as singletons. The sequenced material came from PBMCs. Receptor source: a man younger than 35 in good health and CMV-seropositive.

The CDR3 region has the DNA TGTGCTAGTGGTTCCCGTTCCGGGACTTACTACGAGCAGTACTTC. Protein: CASGSRSGTYYEQYF. The J gene is TRBJ2-7, the V gene TRBV12-5, with D possibly matching TRBD2 (6 bases). V gave up 4 bases and J gave up 3 bases, with 16 bases separating them. CDR1 is LGHNT and CDR2 is FRNRAP in the germline V gene. The CDR3 runs 15 residues.

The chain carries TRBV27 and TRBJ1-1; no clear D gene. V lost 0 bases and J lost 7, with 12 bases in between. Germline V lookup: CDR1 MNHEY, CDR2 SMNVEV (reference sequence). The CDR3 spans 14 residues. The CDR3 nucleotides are TGTGCCAGCAGTTTATCGATTTTTCCCGGTGAAGCTTTCTTT. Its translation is CASSLSIFPGEAFF.

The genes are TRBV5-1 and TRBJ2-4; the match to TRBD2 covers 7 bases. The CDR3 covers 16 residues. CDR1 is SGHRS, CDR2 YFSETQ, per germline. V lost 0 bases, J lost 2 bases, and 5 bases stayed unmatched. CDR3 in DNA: TGCGCCAGCAGCTTGGTGGAGAGCGGGACCAAAAACATTCAGTACTTC. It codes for CASSLVESGTKNIQYF.

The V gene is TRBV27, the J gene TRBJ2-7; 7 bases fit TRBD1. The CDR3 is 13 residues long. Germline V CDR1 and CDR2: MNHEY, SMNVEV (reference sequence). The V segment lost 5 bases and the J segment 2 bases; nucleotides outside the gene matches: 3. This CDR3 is CASSRGTAYEQYF. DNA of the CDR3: TGTGCCAGCAGTAGGGGGACAGCCTACGAGCAGTACTTC.

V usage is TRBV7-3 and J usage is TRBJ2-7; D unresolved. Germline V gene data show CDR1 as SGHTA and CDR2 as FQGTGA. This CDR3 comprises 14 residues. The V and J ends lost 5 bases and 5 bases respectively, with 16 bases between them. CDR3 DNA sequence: TGTGCCAGCAGCCCCAGCTCCTGGAGCCACGAGCAGTACTTC. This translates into CASSPSSWSHEQYF.

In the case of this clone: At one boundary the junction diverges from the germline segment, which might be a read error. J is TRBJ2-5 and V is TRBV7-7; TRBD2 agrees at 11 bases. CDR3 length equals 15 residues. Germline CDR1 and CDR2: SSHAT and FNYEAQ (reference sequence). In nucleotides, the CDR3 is TGTGCTAGCAGCTTAATAGCGGGAGGGGAAGAGACCCAGTACTTC. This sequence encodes CASSLIAGGEETQYF.

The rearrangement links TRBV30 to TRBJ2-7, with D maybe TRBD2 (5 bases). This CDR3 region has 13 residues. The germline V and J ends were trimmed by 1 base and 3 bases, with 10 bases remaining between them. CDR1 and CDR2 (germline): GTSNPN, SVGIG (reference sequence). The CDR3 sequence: CAWSGQGSYEQYF. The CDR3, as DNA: TGTGCCTGGAGTGGGCAAGGGAGCTACGAGCAGTACTTC. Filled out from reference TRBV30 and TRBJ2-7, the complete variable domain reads SQTIHQWPATLVQPVGSPLSLECTVEGTSNPNLYWYRQAAGRGLQLLFYSVGIGQISSEVPQNLSASRPQDRQFILSSKKLLLSDSGFYLCAWSGQGSYEQYFGPGTRLTVT.

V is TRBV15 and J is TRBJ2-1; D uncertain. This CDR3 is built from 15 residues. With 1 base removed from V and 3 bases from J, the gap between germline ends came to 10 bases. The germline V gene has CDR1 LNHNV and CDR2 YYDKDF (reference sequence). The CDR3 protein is CATSRVDSLYNEQFF. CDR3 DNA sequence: TGTGCCACCAGCAGAGTAGACTCCCTCTACAATGAGCAGTTCTTC.

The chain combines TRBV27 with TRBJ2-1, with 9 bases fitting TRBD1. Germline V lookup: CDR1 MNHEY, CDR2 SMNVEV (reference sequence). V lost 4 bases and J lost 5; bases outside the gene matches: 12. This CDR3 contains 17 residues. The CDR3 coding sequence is TGTGCCAGCAGTTCGTTCTCATTTAGGACAGGGGACAATGAGCAGTTCTTC. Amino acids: CASSSFSFRTGDNEQFF.

CDR3: CAWSGQVYGYTF. The CDR3 DNA is TGTGCCTGGTCAGGACAGGTCTATGGCTACACCTTC. The V and J genes are TRBV30 and TRBJ1-2; 7 nucleotides agree with TRBD1. CDR3 length: 12 residues. With V trimmed by 5 bases and J by 4 bases, 4 bases remained unmatched. CDR1 is GTSNPN, CDR2 SVGIG, per germline (reference sequence).

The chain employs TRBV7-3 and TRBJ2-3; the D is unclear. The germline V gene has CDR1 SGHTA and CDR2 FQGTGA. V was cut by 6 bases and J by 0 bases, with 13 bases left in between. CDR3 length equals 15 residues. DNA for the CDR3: TGTGCCAGCAGTCGCCTTCACTCTAGCACAGATACGCAGTATTTT. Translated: CASSRLHSSTDTQYF.

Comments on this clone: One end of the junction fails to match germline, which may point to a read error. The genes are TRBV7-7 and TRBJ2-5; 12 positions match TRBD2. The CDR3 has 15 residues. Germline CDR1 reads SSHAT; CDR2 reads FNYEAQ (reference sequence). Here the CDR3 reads CASRQGLAGQETQYF. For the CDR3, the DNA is TGTGCTAGCAGACAGGGACTAGCGGGCCAAGAGACCCAGTACTTC.

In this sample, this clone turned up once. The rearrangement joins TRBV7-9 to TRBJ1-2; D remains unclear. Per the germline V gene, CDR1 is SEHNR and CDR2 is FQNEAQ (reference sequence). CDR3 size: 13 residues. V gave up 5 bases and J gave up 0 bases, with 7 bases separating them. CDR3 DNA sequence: TGTGCCAGCAGCCCCGTAGCTAACTATGGCTACACCTTC. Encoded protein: CASSPVANYGYTF.

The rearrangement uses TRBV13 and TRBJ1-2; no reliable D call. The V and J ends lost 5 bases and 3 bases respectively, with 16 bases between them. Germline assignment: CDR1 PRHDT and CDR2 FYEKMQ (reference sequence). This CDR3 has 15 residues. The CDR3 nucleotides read TGTGCCAGCAGCACGAGAGGGCTGCGGGACTATGGCTACACCTTC. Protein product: CASSTRGLRDYGYTF.